A single TCR beta chain is shown here with its context. Its antigen is as yet unknown. A much larger clonotype is one base distant, so this may be a read error. This sample stems from a study of glioma-infiltrating T cells. Study information: Low-grade gliomas were grade II; glioblastomas were grade IV at initial diagnosis. Sequencing aimed for roughly 4.5- to 11-fold coverage of about a million peripheral T cells.

Whole-study results and caveats: Above-expected tissue-blood divergence occurred in all gliomas, most in low-grade ones.

The iRepertoire nested amplicon-rescue multiplex PCR amplified TCR alpha and beta CDR3s from RNA. Tissue mRNA or PBMC total RNA, about 95-450 ng, went into one-step reverse transcription and amplification. Each CDR3 protein is one row after TCRdb ran MiXCR on the multiplex PCR reads. The sample comprises approximately 400,000 distinct CDR3 sequences, around 45% of which are singletons, and about 12% rests with the top ten. There are 18 residues in the CDR3. Germline lookup yields CDR1 MNHEY and CDR2 SVGEGT. This TCR derives from a human donor with low-grade glioma or glioblastoma, undergoing nonglioma brain surgery, or in good health (not recorded which). The rearrangement links TRBV6-2 or TRBV6-3 to TRBJ2-3, with TRBD2 matching over 13 bases. The source material was glioma tissue, nonneoplastic brain tissue, or PBMCs (not recorded which). CDR3 region: CASSYSSRTSGSTGTQYF. Here the CDR3 DNA reads TGTGCCAGCAGTTACTCGAGTCGGACTAGCGGGAGTACAGGTACGCAGTATTTT.